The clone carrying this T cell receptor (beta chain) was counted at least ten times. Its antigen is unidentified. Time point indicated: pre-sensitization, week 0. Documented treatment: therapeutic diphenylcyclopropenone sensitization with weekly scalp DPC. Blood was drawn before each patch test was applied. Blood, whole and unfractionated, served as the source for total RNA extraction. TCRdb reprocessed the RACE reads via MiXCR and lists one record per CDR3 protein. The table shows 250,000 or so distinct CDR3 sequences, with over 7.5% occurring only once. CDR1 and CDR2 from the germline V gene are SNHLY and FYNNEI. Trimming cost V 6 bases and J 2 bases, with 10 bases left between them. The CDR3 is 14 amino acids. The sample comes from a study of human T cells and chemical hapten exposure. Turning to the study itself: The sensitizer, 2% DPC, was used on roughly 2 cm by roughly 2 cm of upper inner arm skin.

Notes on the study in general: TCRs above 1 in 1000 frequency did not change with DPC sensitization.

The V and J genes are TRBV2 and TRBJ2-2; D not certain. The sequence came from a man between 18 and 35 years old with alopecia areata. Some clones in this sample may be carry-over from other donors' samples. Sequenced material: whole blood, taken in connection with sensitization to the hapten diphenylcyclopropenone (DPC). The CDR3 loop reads CASSRGVNTGELFF. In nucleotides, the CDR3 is TGTGCCAGCAGCCGCGGTGTTAACACCGGGGAGCTGTTTTTT.